A single sample gave rise to the 13 T cell receptor beta chains below, sequenced in a study of cytomegalovirus exposure and HLA in healthy donors. Primers: 60 Vbeta forward and 13 Jbeta reverse. Assay used: immunoSEQ multiplex PCR; TCRdb lists only in-frame clones, some missing. This sample has about 110,000 clones, with roughly 73% found just once. Sequenced: PBMCs. The receptor set was obtained from a man aged 25 to 40 in good health and CMV-seronegative.

On this clone: Distinct nucleotide sequences in the sample also encode this CDR3. This rearrangement joins TRBV5-1 to TRBJ2-7; 8 bases agree with TRBD2. CDR1 and CDR2 from the germline V gene are SGHRS and YFSETQ. The CDR3 loop spans 16 amino acids. V trimming: 0 bases; J trimming: 6 bases; junction bases outside the gene matches: 11. CDR3 region: CASSLVGGTSTCEQYF. The CDR3 DNA reads as TGCGCCAGCAGCTTGGTGGGGGGGACTAGTACTTGCGAGCAGTACTTC.

This clone turned up a few times. The chain employs TRBV6-6 and TRBJ2-2, with D perhaps matching TRBD1 (5 bases). The CDR3 is made up of 14 amino acids. Trimming removed 6 bases at V and 4 bases at J, with 12 bases between. Germline V gene sequence: CDR1 MNHNY, CDR2 SVGAGI (reference sequence). The CDR3 DNA reads TGTGCCAGCAGCCTAGACAGATTCACCGGGGAGCTGTTTTTT. It translates to CASSLDRFTGELFF.

V gene TRBV2 combines with J gene TRBJ1-2; perhaps TRBD1 as D (5 bases). This CDR3 spans 15 amino acids. The V gene lost 0 bases and the J gene lost 4 bases, with 12 bases spanning the gap. Germline values: CDR1 SNHLY, CDR2 FYNNEI. CDR3 sequence (DNA): TGTGCCAGCAGTGAAGCGGAGGGACGGATCTATGGCTACACCTTC. The encoded protein is CASSEAEGRIYGYTF.

This clone was recorded a few times. The rearrangement joins TRBV5-1 to TRBJ1-4; D unclear. CDR1 is SGHRS and CDR2 is YFSETQ in the germline V gene. The V end lost 1 base, the J end lost 0 bases, and 16 bases lay between the germline ends. The CDR3 has 18 amino acids. The CDR3 spells CASSLSLNSRATNEKLFF. CDR3 sequence (DNA): TGCGCCAGCAGCTTGTCCCTGAACTCCCGAGCAACTAATGAAAAACTGTTTTTT.

V and J are TRBV7-8 and TRBJ2-3; D remains unclear. Germline V gives CDR1 SGHVS, CDR2 FQNEAQ. The germline V and J ends were trimmed by 5 bases and 10 bases, with 13 bases remaining between them. CDR3 length: 12 amino acids. The CDR3 loop reads CASSPGESPQYF. The CDR3 coding sequence is TGTGCCAGCAGCCCCGGAGAGAGTCCGCAGTATTTT. Using reference TRBV7-8 and TRBJ2-3 for the parts outside the CDR3, the full variable domain is GAGVSQSPRYKVAKRGQDVALRCDPISGHVSLFWYQQALGQGPEFLTYFQNEAQLDKSGLPSDRFFAERPEGSVSTLKIQRTQQEDSAVYLCASSPGESPQYFGPGTRLTVL.

This clone was observed a handful of times. The CDR3 protein is CASSPGQGAVGEQYF. The CDR3 nucleotides are TGTGCCAGCAGCCCGGGACAGGGGGCTGTCGGCGAGCAGTACTTC. This rearrangement joins TRBV4-2 to TRBJ2-7; 12 nucleotides match TRBD1. CDR1 is LGHNA, CDR2 YNFKEQ, per germline. Germline trimming cut 4 bases from V and 6 bases from J; bases unmatched to any gene: 7. The length of the CDR3 is 15 residues.

The rearrangement links TRBV19 to TRBJ1-5; 9 positions agree with TRBD1. Looked up from germline, CDR1 is LNHDA and CDR2 is SQIVND (reference sequence). Trimming cost V 4 bases and J 7 bases; bases outside gene matches: 5. The CDR3 covers 14 residues. Here the CDR3 reads CASSTTGGFQPQHF. The CDR3 DNA sequence: TGTGCCAGTAGTACTACAGGGGGCTTCCAGCCCCAGCATTTT.

The chain joins TRBV11-3 to TRBJ1-1; unclear D gene. This CDR3 has 14 amino acids. Trimming took 5 bases from V and 0 from J, leaving 10 bases between them. Germline CDR1 is SGHNT and CDR2 is YENEEA. The CDR3 bases are TGTGCCAGCAGCCCGGGAGGCATGAACACTGAAGCTTTCTTT. Amino acids: CASSPGGMNTEAFF.

The chain is built from TRBV4-2 and TRBJ2-1, with D unresolved. The V gene lost 2 bases and the J gene lost 7 bases, with 9 bases spanning the gap. Per germline, CDR1 LGHNA and CDR2 YNFKEQ. The CDR3 has 13 amino acids. This CDR3 reads CASSQTDANEQFF. CDR3 DNA sequence: TGTGCCAGCAGCCAAACAGACGCGAATGAGCAGTTCTTC.

The chain has TRBV10-3 and TRBJ1-4; 9 nucleotides match TRBD1. The germline CDR1 and CDR2 sequences are ENHRY and SYGVKD. V shed 0 bases, J shed 5 bases, and the junction held 13 bases outside the gene matches. This CDR3 contains 19 residues. CDR3 residues: CAISESDTGGVLVNEKLFF. CDR3 sequence (DNA): TGTGCCATCAGTGAGTCGGACACAGGGGGCGTACTCGTGAATGAAAAACTGTTTTTT.

This chain links TRBV30 with TRBJ1-6; no firm D call. Germline CDR1 and CDR2: GTSNPN and SVGIG (reference sequence). This CDR3 has 17 amino acids. V was cut by 0 bases and J by 3 bases, with 15 bases left in between. CDR3 nucleotides: TGTGCCTGGAGTGTACGAGGCTTTGTAGACTATAATTCACCCCTCCACTTT. This sequence encodes CAWSVRGFVDYNSPLHF.

The chain carries TRBV5-8 and TRBJ2-3, with TRBD2 matching over 8 bases. This CDR3 has 15 amino acids. With 4 bases clipped from V and 5 bases from J, the junction kept 9 bases outside the gene matches. Germline CDR1 is SGHTS and CDR2 is YDEGEE. In DNA form, the CDR3 reads TGTGCCAGCAGCGCCGGACTAGCAGCAAAAGATACGCAGTATTTT. Its translation: CASSAGLAAKDTQYF.

The V and J genes are TRBV11-2 and TRBJ2-7, with TRBD1 matching 9 bases. The CDR3 has 16 residues. V lost 1 base and J lost 6; bases outside the gene matches: 10. From germline, CDR1 is SGHAT and CDR2 FQNNGV. CDR3 protein: CASSLGPGTGSSEQYF. For the CDR3, the DNA is TGTGCCAGCAGCTTAGGGCCCGGGACAGGGTCGTCCGAGCAGTACTTC.